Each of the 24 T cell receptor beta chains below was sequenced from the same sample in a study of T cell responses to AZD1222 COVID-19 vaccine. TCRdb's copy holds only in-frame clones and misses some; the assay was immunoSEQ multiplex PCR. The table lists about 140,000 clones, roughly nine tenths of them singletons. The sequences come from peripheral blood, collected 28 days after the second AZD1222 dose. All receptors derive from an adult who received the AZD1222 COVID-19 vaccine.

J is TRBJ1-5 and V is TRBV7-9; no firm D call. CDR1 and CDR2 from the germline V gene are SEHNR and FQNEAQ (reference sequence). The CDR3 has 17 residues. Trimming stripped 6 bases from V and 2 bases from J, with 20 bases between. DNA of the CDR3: TGTGCCAGCAGAAACAAGCCGGGCGGAACGGGCAATCAGCCCCAGCATTTT. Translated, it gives CASRNKPGGTGNQPQHF.

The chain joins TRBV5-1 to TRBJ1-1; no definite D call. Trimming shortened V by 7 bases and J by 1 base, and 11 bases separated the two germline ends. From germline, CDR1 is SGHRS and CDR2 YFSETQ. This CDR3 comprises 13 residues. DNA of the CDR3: TGCGCCAGCTCCGGGGAGGGGAACACTGAAGCTTTCTTT. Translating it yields CASSGEGNTEAFF. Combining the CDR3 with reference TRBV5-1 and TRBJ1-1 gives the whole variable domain KAGVTQTPRYLIKTRGQQVTLSCSPISGHRSVSWYQQTPGQGLQFLFEYFSETQRNKGNFPGRFSGRQFSNSRSEMNVSTLELGDSALYLCASSGEGNTEAFFGQGTRLTVV.

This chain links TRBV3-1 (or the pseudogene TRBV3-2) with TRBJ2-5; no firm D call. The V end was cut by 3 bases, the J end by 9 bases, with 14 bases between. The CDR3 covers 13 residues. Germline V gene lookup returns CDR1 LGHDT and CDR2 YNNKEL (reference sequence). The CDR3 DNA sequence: TGTGCCAGCAGCCAGGCACTGTCTAGGGCCCAGTACTTC. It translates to CASSQALSRAQYF.

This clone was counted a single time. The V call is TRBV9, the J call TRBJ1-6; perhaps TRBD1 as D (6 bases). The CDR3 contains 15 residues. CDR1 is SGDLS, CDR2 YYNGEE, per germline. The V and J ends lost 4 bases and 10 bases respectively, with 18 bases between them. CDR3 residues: CASSPSRDIRSPLHF. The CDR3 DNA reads TGTGCCAGCAGCCCCTCAAGGGACATCCGGTCACCCCTCCACTTT.

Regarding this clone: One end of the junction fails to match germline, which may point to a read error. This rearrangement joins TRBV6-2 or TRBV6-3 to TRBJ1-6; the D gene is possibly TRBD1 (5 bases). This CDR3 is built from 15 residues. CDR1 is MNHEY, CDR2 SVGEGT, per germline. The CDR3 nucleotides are TGTGCCAGCAGTAACTCAGGGCATCGGAATTCACCCCTCCACTTT. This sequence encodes CASSNSGHRNSPLHF.

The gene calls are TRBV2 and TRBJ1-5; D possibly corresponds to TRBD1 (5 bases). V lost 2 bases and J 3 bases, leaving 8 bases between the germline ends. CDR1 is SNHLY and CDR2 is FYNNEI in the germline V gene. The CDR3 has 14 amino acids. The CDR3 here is CASSEIGTNQPQHF. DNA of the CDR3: TGTGCCAGCAGTGAAATAGGGACCAATCAGCCCCAGCATTTT.

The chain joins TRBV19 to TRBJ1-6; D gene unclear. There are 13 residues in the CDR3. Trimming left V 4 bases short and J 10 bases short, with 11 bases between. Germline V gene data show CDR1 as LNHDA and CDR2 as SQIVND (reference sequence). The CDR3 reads CASSTVMKSPLHF. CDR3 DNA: TGTGCCAGTAGTACCGTCATGAAGTCACCCCTCCACTTT.

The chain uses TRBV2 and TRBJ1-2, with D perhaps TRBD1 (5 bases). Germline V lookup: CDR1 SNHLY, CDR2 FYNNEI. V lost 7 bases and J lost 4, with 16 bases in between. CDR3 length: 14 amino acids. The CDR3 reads CASTEGFNFYGYTF. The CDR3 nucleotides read TGTGCCAGCACTGAGGGGTTCAATTTCTATGGCTACACCTTC.

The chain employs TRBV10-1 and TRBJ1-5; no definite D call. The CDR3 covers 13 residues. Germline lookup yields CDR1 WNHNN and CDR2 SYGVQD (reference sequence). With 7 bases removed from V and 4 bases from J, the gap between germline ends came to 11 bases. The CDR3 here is CASKAHQNQPQHF. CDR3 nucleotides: TGCGCCAGCAAGGCACACCAAAATCAGCCCCAGCATTTT.

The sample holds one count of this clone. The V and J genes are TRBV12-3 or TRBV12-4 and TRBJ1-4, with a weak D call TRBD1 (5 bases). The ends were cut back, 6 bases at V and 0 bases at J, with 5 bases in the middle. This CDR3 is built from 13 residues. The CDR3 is CASRTATNEKLFF. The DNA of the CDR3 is TGTGCCAGCAGGACAGCAACTAATGAAAAACTGTTTTTT.

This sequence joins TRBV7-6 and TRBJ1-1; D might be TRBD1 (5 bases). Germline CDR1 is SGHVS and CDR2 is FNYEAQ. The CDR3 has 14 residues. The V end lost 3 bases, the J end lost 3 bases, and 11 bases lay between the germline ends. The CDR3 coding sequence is TGTGCCAGCAGCTTCGGGGGTAAGGACACTGAAGCTTTCTTT. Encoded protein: CASSFGGKDTEAFF.

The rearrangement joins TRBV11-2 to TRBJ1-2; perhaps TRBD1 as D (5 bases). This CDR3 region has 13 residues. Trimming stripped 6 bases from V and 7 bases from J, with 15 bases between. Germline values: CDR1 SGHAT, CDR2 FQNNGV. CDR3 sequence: CASRQAGWGGYTF. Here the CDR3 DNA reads TGTGCCAGCAGACAAGCAGGGTGGGGTGGCTACACCTTC.

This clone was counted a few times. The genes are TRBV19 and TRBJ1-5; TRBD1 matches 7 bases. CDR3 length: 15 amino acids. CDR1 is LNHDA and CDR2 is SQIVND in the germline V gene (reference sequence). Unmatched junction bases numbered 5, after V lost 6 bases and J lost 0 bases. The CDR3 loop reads CASRGQVYSNQPQHF. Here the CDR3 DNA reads TGTGCCAGTAGAGGACAGGTCTATAGCAATCAGCCCCAGCATTTT.

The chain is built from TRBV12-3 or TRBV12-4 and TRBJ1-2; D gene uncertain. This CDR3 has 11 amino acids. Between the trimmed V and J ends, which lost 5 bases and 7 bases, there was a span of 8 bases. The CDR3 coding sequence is TGTGCCAGCAGTCTTCGACTTGGCTACACCTTC. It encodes CASSLRLGYTF.

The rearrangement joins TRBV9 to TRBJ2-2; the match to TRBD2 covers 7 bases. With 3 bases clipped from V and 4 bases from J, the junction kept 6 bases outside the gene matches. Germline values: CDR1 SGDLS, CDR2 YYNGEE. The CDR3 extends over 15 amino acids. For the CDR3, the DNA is TGTGCCAGCAGCGACGGGGGGATGGGCACCGGGGAGCTGTTTTTT. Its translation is CASSDGGMGTGELFF.

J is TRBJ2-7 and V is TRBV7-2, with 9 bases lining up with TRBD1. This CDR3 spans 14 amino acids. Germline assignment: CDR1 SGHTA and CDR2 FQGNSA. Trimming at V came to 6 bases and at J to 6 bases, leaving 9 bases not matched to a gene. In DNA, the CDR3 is TGTGCCAGCAGACTCCCGGGACAGGGACGCGAGCAGTACTTC. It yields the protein CASRLPGQGREQYF.

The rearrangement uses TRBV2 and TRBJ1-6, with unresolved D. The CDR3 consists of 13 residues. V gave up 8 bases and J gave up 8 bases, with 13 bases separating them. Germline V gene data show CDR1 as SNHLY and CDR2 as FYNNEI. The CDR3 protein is CASQTVLDSPLHF. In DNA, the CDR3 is TGTGCCAGCCAGACGGTATTGGATTCACCCCTCCACTTT.

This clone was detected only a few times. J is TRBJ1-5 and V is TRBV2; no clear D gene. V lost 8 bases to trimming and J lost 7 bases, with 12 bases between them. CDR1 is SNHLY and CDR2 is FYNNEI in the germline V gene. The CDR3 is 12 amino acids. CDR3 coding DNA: TGTGCCAGCCGGACTGGCGGCCAGCCCCAGCATTTT. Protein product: CASRTGGQPQHF.

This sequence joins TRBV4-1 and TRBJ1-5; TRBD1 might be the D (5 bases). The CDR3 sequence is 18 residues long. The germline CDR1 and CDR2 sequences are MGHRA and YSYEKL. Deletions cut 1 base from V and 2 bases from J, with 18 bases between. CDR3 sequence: CASSQGWGLGKGNQPQHF. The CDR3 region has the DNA TGCGCCAGCAGCCAAGGATGGGGGTTGGGGAAGGGCAATCAGCCCCAGCATTTT.

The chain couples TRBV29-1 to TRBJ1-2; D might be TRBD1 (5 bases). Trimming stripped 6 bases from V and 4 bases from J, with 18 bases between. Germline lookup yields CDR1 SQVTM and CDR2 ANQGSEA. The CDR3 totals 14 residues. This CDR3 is CSVLPSQGGYGYTF. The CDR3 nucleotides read TGCAGCGTCTTGCCCAGTCAGGGAGGCTATGGCTACACCTTC. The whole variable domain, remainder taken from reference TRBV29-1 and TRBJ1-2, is SAVISQKPSRDICQRGTSLTIQCQVDSQVTMMFWYRQQPGQSLTLIATANQGSEATYESGFVIDKFPISRPNLTFSTLTVSNMSPEDSSIYLCSVLPSQGGYGYTFGSGTRLTVV.

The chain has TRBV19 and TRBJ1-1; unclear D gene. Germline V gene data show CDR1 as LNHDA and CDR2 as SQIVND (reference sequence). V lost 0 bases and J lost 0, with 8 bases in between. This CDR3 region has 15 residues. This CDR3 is CASSIDRQMNTEAFF. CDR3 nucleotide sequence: TGTGCCAGTAGTATAGATCGGCAGATGAACACTGAAGCTTTCTTT. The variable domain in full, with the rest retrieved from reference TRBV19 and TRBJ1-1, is DGGITQSPKYLFRKEGQNVTLSCEQNLNHDAMYWYRQDPGQGLRLIYYSQIVNDFQKGDIAEGYSVSREKKESFPLTVTSAQKNPTAFYLCASSIDRQMNTEAFFGQGTRLTVV.

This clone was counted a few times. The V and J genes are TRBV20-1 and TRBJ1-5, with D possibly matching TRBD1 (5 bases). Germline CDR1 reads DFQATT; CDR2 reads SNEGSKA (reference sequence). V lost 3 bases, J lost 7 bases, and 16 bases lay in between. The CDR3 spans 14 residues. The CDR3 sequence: CSASGRDLIQPQHF. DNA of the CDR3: TGCAGTGCTAGTGGTCGGGACTTGATACAGCCCCAGCATTTT.

The CDR3 nucleotides read TGTGCCAGCATCAGAAAAGGGGGCGCAGTGCAGCCCCAGCATTTT. Encoded protein: CASIRKGGAVQPQHF. This chain uses TRBV6-6 with TRBJ1-5, with 7 bases identical to TRBD1. The germline V gene encodes CDR1 MNHNY and CDR2 SVGAGI (reference sequence). This CDR3 is built from 15 residues. The J segment lost 7 bases and the V segment lost 7 bases, leaving 13 bases of the junction unmatched.

The CDR3 reads CASSQVSGTGYGYTF. CDR3 nucleotide sequence: TGTGCCAGCAGCCAGGTTTCCGGGACAGGGTATGGCTACACCTTC. This rearrangement joins TRBV4-2 to TRBJ1-2, with 9 bases that match TRBD1. The CDR3 covers 15 residues. The germline gives CDR1 LGHNA, CDR2 YNFKEQ. Trimming cost V 3 bases and J 5 bases; bases outside gene matches: 7.